The sequence of this TCR beta chain was determined in a study of T cell repertoires in cytomegalovirus infection. Across the whole study: Public signatures in TCR beta pointed to CMV infection and matching HLA type.

Trimming took 3 bases from V and 7 from J; bases not matched to a gene: 4. Looked up from germline, CDR1 is SGHRS and CDR2 is YFSETQ. This CDR3 is 13 amino acids long. Points from the study as a whole: Accumulated public TCR beta family frequency recognized individuals carrying CMV together with the relevant HLA. Clonotype analysis showed dominance of the ex vivo response by HLA-C-restricted CMV-specific TCR beta clonotypes.

TCRdb re-called the reads with MiXCR, one entry per CDR3 protein. Of fewer than 550,000 distinct CDR3 sequences in the sample, 25% to 40% are singletons; the top ten hold approximately 15%. As for this clonotype: What it binds is not known.

The TCR sequence derives from a human donor in good health (CMV status not recorded). Some clones in this sample may be carry-over from other donors' samples. V gene TRBV5-1 combines with J gene TRBJ2-7; 10 bases line up with TRBD1. The sample comprised PBMCs. The CDR3 loop is CASSWDRGGEQYF. CDR3 bases: TGCGCCAGCAGCTGGGACAGGGGAGGGGAGCAGTACTTC.